What follows is one T cell receptor beta chain and its context. Its antigen is not identified. Assay used: immunoSEQ multiplex PCR; TCRdb lists only in-frame clones, some missing. Of 1.5 million to 2.5 million clones listed, about 94% are singletons. This specimen comes from a study of shared clonotypes between healthy human individuals. Study conclusions and caveats: Compared with clonotypes that all four donors shared, non-shared clonotypes had lower generation probabilities.

Cells designated naive CD8 were CD45RO-negative and were positively selected for CCR7, with terminally differentiated effector memory CD45RA+ cells excluded. Donors were healthy HIV-negative adults without recently reported acute infections or vaccinations. Trimming removed 1 base from V and 2 bases from J; junction bases left unmatched: 7. Germline V CDR1 and CDR2: LNHNV, YYDKDF (reference sequence). The CDR3 sequence is 16 residues long. The specimen sequenced was naive CD8+ T cells sorted from blood. The chain has TRBV15 and TRBJ1-2; 7 bases are shared with TRBD1. This clonotype was sampled from a man younger than 35 in good health. CDR3 sequence reads: CATSRGLLGQNYGYTF. The CDR3 DNA reads as TGTGCCACCAGCAGAGGCCTTCTGGGACAGAACTATGGCTACACCTTC.